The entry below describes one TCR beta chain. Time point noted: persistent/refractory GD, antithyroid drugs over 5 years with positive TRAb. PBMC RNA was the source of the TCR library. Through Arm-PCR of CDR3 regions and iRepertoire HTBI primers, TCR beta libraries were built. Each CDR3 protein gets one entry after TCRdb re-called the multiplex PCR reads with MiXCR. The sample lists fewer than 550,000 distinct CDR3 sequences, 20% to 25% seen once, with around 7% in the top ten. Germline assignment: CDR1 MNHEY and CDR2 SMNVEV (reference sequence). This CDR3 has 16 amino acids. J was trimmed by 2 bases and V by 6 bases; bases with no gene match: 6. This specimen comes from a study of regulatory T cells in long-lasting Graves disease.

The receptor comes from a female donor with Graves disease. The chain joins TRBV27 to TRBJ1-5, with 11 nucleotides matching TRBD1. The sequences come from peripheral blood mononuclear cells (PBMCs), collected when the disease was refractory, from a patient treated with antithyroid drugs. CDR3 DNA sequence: TGTGCCAGCAGAGGACAGGGGGCGAAAGGCAATCAGCCCCAGCATTTT. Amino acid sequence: CASRGQGAKGNQPQHF.